This T cell receptor beta chain came from a study of radiotherapy plus CTLA-4 blockade in lung cancer. Study findings and constraints: Once radiotherapy plus ipilimumab had been given, TCR clones derived from tumor expanded in blood.

The table came from immunoSEQ multiplex PCR; TCRdb's copy has only in-frame clones and leaves some out. The sample lists around 59,000 clones; approximately 70% were seen once. V lost 5 bases and J lost 4; bases outside the gene matches: 2. Germline values: CDR1 SNHLY, CDR2 FYNNEI. This CDR3 is 13 amino acids long. As for this clone: Antigen: not known.

Lung cancer patients with chemo-refractory metastatic non-small-cell disease were given focal radiation plus CTLA-4 blockade with ipilimumab. The source is a human donor with non-small cell lung cancer whose response to radiotherapy plus ipilimumab could not be evaluated. This chain connects TRBV2 to TRBJ2-3; 8 nucleotides line up with TRBD1. The sample consisted of peripheral blood, taken from a patient treated with radiotherapy plus ipilimumab. CDR3 region: CASSQQGADTQYF. The CDR3 DNA follows: TGTGCCAGCAGTCAACAGGGGGCAGATACGCAGTATTTT.